This T cell receptor (beta chain) was found in a study of CD8 T cells in ankylosing spondylitis. Findings and limits, study-wide: Made up of eight highly homologous variants, a TCR beta motif appeared characteristic of ankylosing spondylitis blood. Reported data indicate significant enrichment of disease-linked clones within matched ankylosing spondylitis synovial fluid.

Generation of TCR beta libraries employed quantitative 5'-RACE incorporating molecular barcodes. TCRdb analysed the 5' RACE reads with MiXCR anew, one entry per CDR3 protein. The sample holds 300,000 to 400,000 distinct CDR3 sequences, 14% to 15% seen once. This clonotype was recorded a few times. Its antigen remains unidentified. Germline V lookup: CDR1 SQVTM, CDR2 ANQGSEA. This CDR3 has 13 amino acids. Trimming shortened V by 6 bases and J by 4 bases, and 15 bases separated the two germline ends. The sample consisted of blood, either unsorted or a sorted T cell fraction (not recorded which). The clonotype comes from a male donor with ankylosing spondylitis or in good health (not recorded which). The V call is TRBV29-1, the J call TRBJ1-1; D is uncertain. The CDR3 here is CSVSPQETTEAFF. The CDR3, as DNA: TGCAGCGTGAGCCCCCAGGAGACCACTGAAGCTTTCTTT.